This TCR beta chain came from a study of CD8 T cells in ankylosing spondylitis. General study findings and limits: In synovial fluid and blood from reactive arthritis, some motif variants were previously reported. A motif in TCR beta, a set of roughly eight highly homologous variants, appeared characteristic of ankylosing spondylitis blood. It was reported that disease-linked clones were significantly enriched in matched ankylosing spondylitis synovial fluid.

The germline CDR1 and CDR2 sequences are SGDLS and YYNGEE. Trimming at V came to 4 bases and at J to 0 bases, leaving 6 bases not matched to a gene. There are 16 residues in the CDR3. This clonotype was seen only a few times. What it recognizes is unknown. Quantitative 5'-RACE with molecular barcodes generated TCR beta libraries. In TCRdb, the 5' RACE reads were re-called with MiXCR into one record per CDR3 protein. The sample lists about 540,000 distinct CDR3 sequences; about 12% were seen once. J is TRBJ2-1 and V is TRBV9, with 8 bases identical to TRBD2. The sequenced material came from blood, either unsorted or a sorted T cell fraction (not recorded which). This TCR was sampled from a male donor with ankylosing spondylitis. CDR3 DNA sequence: TGTGCCAGCAGCACCATAGCGGGGAGCTCCTACAATGAGCAGTTCTTC. It encodes CASSTIAGSSYNEQFF.